The rows below give T cell receptor beta chains drawn from one sample of a study of cytomegalovirus exposure and HLA in healthy donors. The assay was immunoSEQ multiplex PCR, and TCRdb's table has in-frame clones only and misses some. The sample lists 95,000 to 150,000 clones, approximately 70% seen once, with 4% to 5.5% in the top ten. Sequenced sample: PBMCs. All receptors come from a man aged 60 to 69 in good health and CMV-seropositive. CDR3s include the opening cysteine and the closing phenylalanine or tryptophan. A D gene is named only where the DNA matches it firmly. The size entry is marked missing in some rows and otherwise reads once, few, many or a size class.

>TRBJ2-6|.|16|once|TRBV2
TGTGCCAGCAGCCGGGGACAACTTTTAGGGGCCAACGTCCTGACTTTC
CASSRGQLLGANVLTF
>TRBJ2-2|.|12|.|TRBV7-9
TGTGCCACTCGGACACCCGTCGGGGAGCTGTTTTTT
CATRTPVGELFF
>TRBJ2-1|.|15|.|TRBV9
TGTGCCAGCAGCGTTCAACCTATTTCCTACAATGAGCAGTTCTTC
CASSVQPISYNEQFF
>TRBJ2-1|.|14|few|TRBV7-3
TGTGCCAGCAGCTTAACAGGAGCGGTCCATGAGCAGTTCTTC
CASSLTGAVHEQFF
>TRBJ2-5|.|13|.|TRBV10-1
TGCGCCAGCAGTGAGTGGAGGGGAGAGACCCAGTACTTC
CASSEWRGETQYF
>TRBJ2-2|.|13|.|TRBV6-1
TGTGCCAGTTCCCGGGAGCGGGCCCGGGAGCTGTTTTTT
CASSRERARELFF
>TRBJ1-5|.|14|.|TRBV19
TGTGCCAGTAGTATAGGAATGAGTTATCAGCCCCAGCATTTT
CASSIGMSYQPQHF
>TRBJ1-2|.|15|few|TRBV5-6
TGTGCCAGCACCTGGTACCGGGTTGAAAACTATGGCTACACCTTC
CASTWYRVENYGYTF
>TRBJ1-4|.|14|.|TRBV7-3
TGTGCCAGCAGCTTAGCTCCAGCGAATGAAAAACTGTTTTTT
CASSLAPANEKLFF
>TRBJ2-3|TRBD2|14|.|TRBV10-3
TGTGCCATCAGTGACGGGGGGACCACAGATACGCAGTATTTT
CAISDGGTTDTQYF
>TRBJ2-2|TRBD2|18|.|TRBV30
TGTGCCTGGAGTGTAGATGGACTAGCGGGGGGGAAGCGAGGGGAGCTGTTTTTT
CAWSVDGLAGGKRGELFF
>TRBJ2-1|TRBD2|16|.|TRBV18
TGTGCCAGCTCACCACCGGTCAGCGGGGGGGCCGGTGAGCAGTTCTTC
CASSPPVSGGAGEQFF
>TRBJ1-5|.|12|.|TRBV6-5
TGTGCCAGCAGGTCAGGCAATCAGCCCCAGCATTTT
CASRSGNQPQHF
>TRBJ2-3|.|12|few|TRBV2
TGTGCCAGGGCCTTCGGGGAATATACGCAGTATTTT
CARAFGEYTQYF
>TRBJ2-5|.|17|.|TRBV5-5
TGTGCCAGCAGCTTTGGAATAGGGGGGGTTGGCCAAGAGACCCAGTACTTC
CASSFGIGGVGQETQYF
>TRBJ2-5|TRBD1|16|.|TRBV5-1
TGCGCCAGCAGCTTTGCTCCGGGACAGGGGAGAAAGACCCAGTACTTC
CASSFAPGQGRKTQYF